Below, 4 T cell receptor beta chains from the same sample are listed, as sequenced in a study of cytomegalovirus exposure and HLA in healthy donors. In the PCR, 60 Vbeta and 13 Jbeta primers were used. Using immunoSEQ multiplex PCR, the repertoire was profiled, and TCRdb retains in-frame clones only, with some absent. The sample contains under 200,000 clones, about 80% of which appear only once. Sample: PBMCs. Receptors originate from a woman between 45 and 65 years old in good health and CMV-seropositive.

The rearrangement links TRBV6-6 to TRBJ1-1; D possibly corresponds to TRBD1 (6 bases). V was cut by 2 bases and J by 3 bases, with 13 bases left in between. The CDR3 consists of 15 residues. Germline CDR1 reads MNHNY; CDR2 reads SVGAGI (reference sequence). The CDR3 region is CASSYGQGRDTEAFF. CDR3 nucleotide sequence: TGTGCCAGCAGTTACGGTCAGGGGCGCGACACTGAAGCTTTCTTT.

This chain links TRBV7-3 with TRBJ2-2; no clear D gene. CDR3 length: 12 amino acids. Germline assignment: CDR1 SGHTA and CDR2 FQGTGA. Trimming shortened V by 3 bases and J by 5 bases, and 4 bases separated the two germline ends. The CDR3 reads CASSFNTGELFF. CDR3 coding DNA: TGTGCCAGCAGCTTTAATACCGGGGAGCTGTTTTTT.

The chain has TRBV19 and TRBJ2-1; tentatively, D is TRBD1 (6 bases). Germline V gene lookup returns CDR1 LNHDA and CDR2 SQIVND (reference sequence). The V and J ends lost 3 bases and 7 bases respectively, with 10 bases between them. This CDR3 has 13 residues. For the CDR3, the DNA is TGTGCCAGTAGTATGAGAGGGGGTAATGAGCAGTTCTTC. Translated: CASSMRGGNEQFF.

The chain combines TRBV4-1 with TRBJ1-2; perhaps TRBD1 as D (5 bases). The CDR3 has 14 residues. From germline, CDR1 is MGHRA and CDR2 YSYEKL. Trimming took off 3 bases at V and 0 bases at J, with 8 bases between the two ends. The CDR3 loop is CASSQETANYGYTF. CDR3 DNA sequence: TGCGCCAGCAGCCAGGAGACAGCTAACTATGGCTACACCTTC.